Below, one TCR beta chain is given with its context. This specimen comes from a study of T cell changes during pregnancy in multiple sclerosis. This CDR3 spans 13 amino acids. V was clipped by 8 bases and J by 2 bases; unmatched bases: 3. The germline gives CDR1 MNHEY, CDR2 SMNVEV (reference sequence). Profiled with immunoSEQ multiplex PCR; TCRdb holds only in-frame clones, not every one. The table has 95,000 to 110,000 clones, roughly 90% seen once. Sequenced here: peripheral blood, sampled in the third trimester of pregnancy. J is TRBJ1-2 and V is TRBV27; 9 nucleotides agree with TRBD1. The clonotype originates from a female donor in good health, enrolled as a control in a pregnancy study. The CDR3 DNA is TGTGCCAGCGGGGACAGGGAGAACTATGGCTACACCTTC. Amino acids: CASGDRENYGYTF.